One and the same sample provided the 32 T cell receptor beta chains below, sequenced in a study of T cell responses to AZD1222 COVID-19 vaccine. Here immunoSEQ multiplex PCR was the method, and the copy in TCRdb shows in-frame clones only, minus some. Here the sample spans about 75,000 clones, 88% being singletons. The sequences come from peripheral blood, collected 28 days after the second dose of the MenACWY control vaccine. These TCRs come from an adult who received the MenACWY meningococcal vaccine as a control.

This chain connects TRBV2 to TRBJ1-4; tentatively, D is TRBD1 (5 bases). Trimming left V 2 bases short and J 7 bases short, with 11 bases between. The CDR3 contains 14 residues. Per the germline V gene, CDR1 is SNHLY and CDR2 is FYNNEI. Written as DNA, the CDR3 is TGTGCCAGCAGTGAACAGGGCTGGGGTGAAAAACTGTTTTTT. Its protein product is CASSEQGWGEKLFF.

This clone was found once. CDR3 nucleotide sequence: TGTGCCAGCAGTGAATGGGAGACCCAGTACTTC. Encoded protein: CASSEWETQYF. This chain uses TRBV25-1 with TRBJ2-5; D is unresolved. Per germline, CDR1 MGHDK and CDR2 SYGVNS. The V end was cut by 1 base, the J end by 5 bases, with 2 bases between. This CDR3 contains 11 residues.

The V call is TRBV4-3, the J call TRBJ2-3; no clear D gene. V shed 6 bases and J shed 2 bases, with 12 bases lying between them. This CDR3 is 14 amino acids long. Germline CDR1 reads LGHNA; CDR2 reads YSLEER. The CDR3 coding sequence is TGCGCCAGCAGTAAGCGATCCCCCACAGATACGCAGTATTTT. It codes for CASSKRSPTDTQYF.

The chain uses TRBV4-3 and TRBJ2-2, with TRBD1 matching 10 bases. Germline V gives CDR1 LGHNA, CDR2 YSLEER. V trimming: 5 bases; J trimming: 1 base; junction bases outside the gene matches: 7. The CDR3 sequence is 17 residues long. Here the CDR3 reads CASSSETGGRNTGELFF. CDR3 DNA sequence: TGCGCCAGCAGCTCCGAGACAGGGGGCAGGAACACCGGGGAGCTGTTTTTT.

The chain combines TRBV28 with TRBJ1-3, with TRBD1 identical over 9 bases. CDR3 length equals 16 residues. With 6 bases clipped from V and 3 bases from J, the junction kept 9 bases outside the gene matches. In germline, CDR1 is MDHEN, CDR2 SYDVKM. In nucleotides, the CDR3 is TGTGCCAGCAGGCCCACAGGGGGCAGATTTGGAAACACCATATATTTT. Translation gives CASRPTGGRFGNTIYF.

This chain links TRBV9 with TRBJ2-7; a possible D gene is TRBD2 (6 bases). The CDR3 covers 13 residues. The germline gives CDR1 SGDLS, CDR2 YYNGEE. V was clipped by 0 bases and J by 7 bases, with 11 bases between them. The CDR3 nucleotides read TGTGCCAGCAGCGTAGAGCCTGGGGGGGAGCAGTACTTC. It yields the protein CASSVEPGGEQYF.

This chain joins TRBV13 and TRBJ1-5; perhaps TRBD1 as D (6 bases). V was cut by 2 bases and J by 7 bases, with 21 bases left in between. The germline V gene encodes CDR1 PRHDT and CDR2 FYEKMQ (reference sequence). CDR3 length: 17 residues. For the CDR3, the DNA is TGTGCCAGCAGCTTAACCGGGGGTAGGGGGGGCGGGCAGCCCCAGCATTTT. It specifies CASSLTGGRGGGQPQHF. Complete variable domain (other parts from reference TRBV13 and TRBJ1-5): AAGVIQSPRHLIKEKRETATLKCYPIPRHDTVYWYQQGPGQDPQFLISFYEKMQSDKGSIPDRFSAQQFSDYHSELNMSSLELGDSALYFCASSLTGGRGGGQPQHFGDGTRLSIL.

This clone was detected a few times. The sample has other DNA sequences that encode this CDR3 too. The gene calls are TRBV5-4 and TRBJ1-5; D unresolved. Trimming removed 0 bases from V and 5 bases from J, with 6 bases in between. CDR1 and CDR2 from the germline V gene are SGHNT and YYREEE (reference sequence). This CDR3 contains 13 residues. DNA of the CDR3: TGTGCCAGCAGCTTGGGGCGGGATCAGCCCCAGCATTTT. As protein: CASSLGRDQPQHF. The full variable domain, completed using reference TRBV5-4 and TRBJ1-5, is ETGVTQSPTHLIKTRGQQVTLRCSSQSGHNTVSWYQQALGQGPQFIFQYYREEENGRGNFPPRFSGLQFPNYSSELNVNALELDDSALYLCASSLGRDQPQHFGDGTRLSIL.

The V and J genes are TRBV6-1 and TRBJ2-7, with TRBD1 identical over 8 bases. The length of the CDR3 is 14 residues. CDR1 is MNHNS and CDR2 is SASEGT in the germline V gene. Trimming cost V 3 bases and J 4 bases; bases outside gene matches: 5. CDR3 residues: CASSEDRELYEQYF. CDR3 coding DNA: TGTGCCAGCAGTGAGGACAGGGAATTATACGAGCAGTACTTC.

V and J are TRBV13 and TRBJ2-7, with TRBD2 matching over 11 bases. Trimming took 5 bases from V and 2 from J; bases not matched to a gene: 8. The CDR3 is 16 residues long. Germline V gene data show CDR1 as PRHDT and CDR2 as FYEKMQ (reference sequence). CDR3 in DNA: TGTGCCAGCAGCACTATGACTAGCGGGGCAACCTACGAGCAGTACTTC. Its protein is CASSTMTSGATYEQYF.

This chain uses TRBV6-2 or TRBV6-3 with TRBJ2-2; a weak D match, TRBD1 (6 bases). CDR3 length: 15 amino acids. Deletions cut 5 bases from V and 3 bases from J, with 13 bases between. Germline lookup yields CDR1 MNHEY and CDR2 SVGEGT. This chain's CDR3 is CASSTRQVYTGELFF. For the CDR3, the DNA is TGTGCCAGCAGTACGCGACAGGTATACACCGGGGAGCTGTTTTTT.

The chain carries TRBV5-1 and TRBJ2-1; either TRBD1 or TRBD2 may supply D (5 bases each). Germline V gene lookup returns CDR1 SGHRS and CDR2 YFSETQ. With 1 base removed from V and 4 bases from J, the gap between germline ends came to 21 bases. The length of the CDR3 is 18 residues. CDR3 residues: CASSLSGPGKQVYNEQFF. DNA of the CDR3: TGCGCCAGCAGCTTGTCGGGGCCGGGGAAGCAGGTATACAATGAGCAGTTCTTC.

The chain is built from TRBV7-9 and TRBJ2-5; 13 bases match TRBD2. V gave up 5 bases and J gave up 4 bases; unmatched junction bases: 7. This CDR3 region has 16 residues. The germline V gene encodes CDR1 SEHNR and CDR2 FQNEAQ (reference sequence). CDR3 nucleotide sequence: TGTGCCAGCAGCCCGCCGGGACTAGCGGGGTCAGAGACCCAGTACTTC. Protein: CASSPPGLAGSETQYF.

The chain combines TRBV2 with TRBJ1-4; possible D gene TRBD1, 5 bases. Germline CDR1 is SNHLY and CDR2 is FYNNEI. The V gene lost 2 bases and the J gene lost 4 bases, with 14 bases spanning the gap. The CDR3 runs 16 residues. CDR3 in DNA: TGTGCCAGCAGTGAACGAGGGACGGGTAATAATGAAAAACTGTTTTTT. Amino acids: CASSERGTGNNEKLFF.

The V and J genes are TRBV29-1 and TRBJ1-4; a possible D gene is TRBD1 (5 bases). The CDR3 sequence is 12 residues long. Germline V gene lookup returns CDR1 SQVTM and CDR2 ANQGSEA. V gave up 4 bases and J gave up 10 bases, with 13 bases separating them. In DNA form, the CDR3 reads TGCAGCGTTGTAACCGGGGCGGGAAAACTGTTTTTT. Translation: CSVVTGAGKLFF.

V usage is TRBV4-1 and J usage is TRBJ1-1, with 10 nucleotides matching TRBD1. Germline V gives CDR1 MGHRA, CDR2 YSYEKL. The V gene end was trimmed by 1 base and the J gene end by 3 bases; junction bases not matched to a gene: 14. CDR3 length: 19 residues. The CDR3 nucleotides read TGCGCCAGCAGCCAAGGAAGGAGGACAGGGGGACGGGAGGACACTGAAGCTTTCTTT. It yields the protein CASSQGRRTGGREDTEAFF.

This clone was picked up one time. The chain is built from TRBV28 and TRBJ1-5, with 7 nucleotides matching TRBD1. CDR1 is MDHEN, CDR2 SYDVKM, per germline. The CDR3 length is 14 residues. V gave up 7 bases and J gave up 6 bases; unmatched junction bases: 9. The CDR3 bases are TGTGCCAGCATTCTCCCAGGGGGGGGTCAGCCCCAGCATTTT. Translating it yields CASILPGGGQPQHF.

This clone was seen a single time. The gene calls are TRBV7-3 and TRBJ2-3; the D call may be TRBD1 or TRBD2 (6 bases each). The CDR3 sequence is 15 residues long. V was cut by 5 bases and J by 7 bases, with 19 bases left in between. Germline V gene lookup returns CDR1 SGHTA and CDR2 FQGTGA. The CDR3, as DNA: TGTGCCAGCAGCCCCTTGCTCGGGGGCCGGAATACGCAGTATTTT. Encoded protein: CASSPLLGGRNTQYF.

The DNA of the CDR3 is TGTGCCAGCAGCTCCAGGGGAGAGACCCAGTACTTC. This sequence encodes CASSSRGETQYF. The chain has TRBV5-5 and TRBJ2-5, with D perhaps matching TRBD1 (6 bases). Germline assignment: CDR1 SGHKS and CDR2 YYEKEE (reference sequence). The CDR3 has 12 residues. Trimming removed 3 bases from V and 4 bases from J, with 7 bases in between.

The chain links TRBV11-1 to TRBJ1-1; the D is unclear. Trimming stripped 6 bases from V and 1 base from J, with 9 bases between. There are 13 residues in the CDR3. Germline loops: CDR1 SGHAT, CDR2 FQDESV (reference sequence). The CDR3 DNA sequence: TGTGCCAGCAGGATTGGGCGGAACACTGAAGCTTTCTTT. It is translated as CASRIGRNTEAFF.

This clone was found once. The chain combines TRBV19 with TRBJ1-6, with D possibly TRBD1 on 5 matching bases. The CDR3 spans 15 residues. Per germline, CDR1 LNHDA and CDR2 SQIVND (reference sequence). V was trimmed by 7 bases and J by 8 bases, leaving 18 bases between them. The CDR3 spells CASKRGLSGDSPLHF. Written as DNA, the CDR3 is TGTGCCAGTAAGAGGGGCCTTAGTGGGGATTCACCCCTCCACTTT.

This clone was seen a single time. The chain's CDR3 is CASSVIWQADTEAFF. CDR3 in DNA: TGTGCCAGCAGCGTCATATGGCAGGCAGACACTGAAGCTTTCTTT. V and J are TRBV5-6 and TRBJ1-1; D is unresolved. The V and J ends lost 4 bases and 3 bases respectively, with 16 bases between them. The CDR3 covers 15 residues. In germline, CDR1 is SGHDT, CDR2 YYEEEE.

The chain carries TRBV5-8 and TRBJ1-2, with D unresolved. Trimming removed 4 bases at V and 3 bases at J, with 16 bases between. CDR3 length: 15 amino acids. Germline V gene sequence: CDR1 SGHTS, CDR2 YDEGEE. The CDR3 here is CASSPTVNGYYGYTF. CDR3 DNA: TGTGCCAGCAGCCCTACAGTAAACGGATACTATGGCTACACCTTC.

This chain joins TRBV23-1 and TRBJ2-5, with 7 positions matching TRBD2. TRBV23-1 is assigned to the ORF class and has an uncertain function. The V gene end was trimmed by 5 bases and the J gene end by 4 bases; junction bases not matched to a gene: 19. The CDR3 extends over 18 amino acids. CDR3 in amino acids: CASSSSPSSGGIGETQYF. DNA for the CDR3: TGCGCCAGCAGTTCTTCCCCCTCCTCGGGGGGTATTGGAGAGACCCAGTACTTC.

The gene calls are TRBV6-6 and TRBJ1-5, with a weak D call TRBD1 (6 bases). The CDR3 totals 16 residues. Germline V gene sequence: CDR1 MNHNY, CDR2 SVGAGI (reference sequence). The V end lost 7 bases, the J end lost 0 bases, and 16 bases lay between the germline ends. This CDR3 is CASKPGGTYSNQPQHF. The CDR3 DNA follows: TGTGCCAGCAAACCGGGAGGGACATATAGCAATCAGCCCCAGCATTTT.

The chain uses TRBV7-9 and TRBJ2-5; TRBD2 matches 10 bases. The CDR3 loop spans 15 amino acids. CDR1 and CDR2 from the germline V gene are SEHNR and FQNEAQ (reference sequence). Losses at the gene ends were 6 bases for V and 0 bases for J; bases not matched to a gene: 4. The CDR3 bases are TGTGCCAGCAGTCCTAGCGGGGGCCACCAAGAGACCCAGTACTTC. It encodes CASSPSGGHQETQYF.

The chain recombines TRBV6-6 with TRBJ2-1, with TRBD1 matching 8 bases. V lost 5 bases to trimming and J lost 4 bases; unmatched junction nucleotides: 10. Germline CDR1 and CDR2: MNHNY and SVGAGI (reference sequence). This CDR3 contains 16 residues. CDR3: CASSNVPGQAYNEQFF. CDR3 in DNA: TGTGCCAGCAGTAATGTACCGGGACAGGCATACAATGAGCAGTTCTTC.

This chain connects TRBV4-3 to TRBJ1-6; possibly TRBD1 for D (6 bases). Trimming stripped 0 bases from V and 7 bases from J, with 10 bases between. Germline lookup yields CDR1 LGHNA and CDR2 YSLEER. The CDR3 runs to 15 residues. The CDR3 spells CASSQEQGGNSPLHF. The DNA of the CDR3 is TGCGCCAGCAGCCAAGAACAGGGAGGCAATTCACCCCTCCACTTT.

The rearrangement uses TRBV5-6 and TRBJ1-1; D gene unclear. This CDR3 has 11 amino acids. V lost 3 bases and J 12 bases, leaving 12 bases between the germline ends. CDR1 is SGHDT and CDR2 is YYEEEE in the germline V gene. CDR3 residues: CASSSYQITFF. In DNA, the CDR3 is TGTGCCAGCAGCTCCTACCAGATAACTTTCTTT.

V is TRBV4-2 and J is TRBJ2-3; D gene uncertain. The CDR3 has 13 amino acids. The germline V gene encodes CDR1 LGHNA and CDR2 YNFKEQ. The V gene lost 0 bases and the J gene lost 6 bases, with 7 bases spanning the gap. DNA for the CDR3: TGTGCCAGCAGCCAAGATCGTAGGGATACGCAGTATTTT. It encodes CASSQDRRDTQYF.

V and J are TRBV2 and TRBJ1-1; TRBD1 aligns across 8 bases. Germline V CDR1 and CDR2: SNHLY, FYNNEI. V trimming: 6 bases; J trimming: 1 base; junction bases outside the gene matches: 10. CDR3 length: 16 amino acids. In DNA form, the CDR3 reads TGTGCCAGCAGCGCTCAACTGGGACAGGAGAACACTGAAGCTTTCTTT. Amino acid sequence: CASSAQLGQENTEAFF.

This CDR3 is CASSDLPFPYYEQYF. CDR3 DNA: TGTGCCAGCAGTGATCTACCGTTTCCATACTACGAGCAGTACTTC. The V call is TRBV25-1, the J call TRBJ2-7; D is ambiguous. Germline CDR1 and CDR2: MGHDK and SYGVNS. This CDR3 is 15 amino acids long. The V gene lost 3 bases and the J gene lost 3 bases, with 15 bases spanning the gap.